The 3 T cell receptor beta chains presented below share a single source sample, sequenced in a study of T cells after yellow fever vaccination. TCRdb processed the 5' RACE reads anew with MiXCR; each CDR3 protein has one entry. This sample has fewer than 350,000 distinct CDR3 sequences, with less than 4.5% found just once. Sequenced material: PBMCs, taken on the day of the yellow fever booster vaccination. These receptors were taken from a young man who received the YFV17D yellow fever vaccine.

This clonotype was counted at least ten times. This chain links TRBV7-2 with TRBJ2-5; 7 bases agree with TRBD1. The trim removed 2 bases at V and 7 bases at J, leaving 10 bases unmatched. CDR1 is SGHTA and CDR2 is FQGNSA in the germline V gene. CDR3 length equals 15 residues. The CDR3 nucleotides are TGTGCCAGCAGCTTATCTCCGGGACAGCCAACGACCCAGTACTTC. Its translation is CASSLSPGQPTTQYF.

This clonotype was seen many times. The chain uses TRBV18 and TRBJ2-7, with 7 bases matching TRBD1. The CDR3 length is 16 residues. Trimming took 3 bases from V and 4 from J; bases not matched to a gene: 12. CDR1 is KGHSH, CDR2 LQKENI, per germline. Written as DNA, the CDR3 is TGTGCCAGCTCACCCCTAAGAGTAGGGGGCTTATACGAGCAGTACGTC. This sequence encodes CASSPLRVGGLYEQYV.

Ten or more counts support this clonotype. The CDR3 DNA is TGTGCCAGCAGCTTGAGTCGGTGGGATACGCAGTATTTT. This encodes CASSLSRWDTQYF. The chain combines TRBV7-3 with TRBJ2-3; D is unclear. Germline CDR1 reads SGHTA; CDR2 reads FQGTGA. Trimming removed 3 bases from V and 6 bases from J, with 10 bases in between. This CDR3 spans 13 amino acids.